Following are 26 T cell receptor beta chains from one sample sequenced in a study of T cell responses to AZD1222 COVID-19 vaccine (dated by TCRdb to 2020 to 2022). The protocol used for the library was the immunoSEQ multiplex PCR assay. TCRdb took over this immuneACCESS table, retaining in-frame rearrangements with V and J assigned. Such tables are incomplete; in checked studies, under half of the missing clones stem from an unresolved V gene, and the remainder is unexplained. Present in this sample are some 60,000 clones, around 83% of which were seen just once. Jointly, the top ten make up about 19% of the sample. This specimen's time point label, interpreted: baseline before first vaccination. The specimen comprised peripheral blood, sampled on day 0 of AZD1222 vaccination. These receptors all stem from an adult in good health.

CDR3: CASRRDRGITEAFF. In DNA form, the CDR3 reads TGTGCCAGCAGGAGGGACAGGGGGATAACTGAAGCTTTCTTT. This chain links TRBV27 with TRBJ1-1; 11 bases line up with TRBD1. Germline V lookup: CDR1 MNHEY, CDR2 SMNVEV (reference sequence). The CDR3 runs to 14 residues. The V and J ends lost 6 bases and 5 bases, in that order; junction bases with no gene match: 5.

The chain carries TRBV4-2 and TRBJ1-2, with D possibly matching TRBD1 (5 bases). V lost 0 bases to trimming and J lost 4 bases, with 12 bases between them. Germline lookup yields CDR1 LGHNA and CDR2 YNFKEQ. The CDR3 loop spans 15 amino acids. CDR3 in DNA: TGTGCCAGCAGCCAAGATGGAGGGGAACTCTATGGCTACACCTTC. It codes for CASSQDGGELYGYTF.

This rearrangement joins TRBV30 to TRBJ1-5, with TRBD1 as a possible D gene (5 bases). The CDR3 totals 14 residues. Trimming took 2 bases from V and 0 from J, leaving 8 bases between them. Germline assignment: CDR1 GTSNPN and CDR2 SVGIG (reference sequence). The CDR3 DNA sequence: TGTGCCTGGAGTTCAGGGAATAGCAATCAGCCCCAGCATTTT. Translating it yields CAWSSGNSNQPQHF.

This clone was detected only once. V is TRBV24-1 and J is TRBJ2-3, with TRBD1 matching 9 bases. This CDR3 comprises 15 residues. Germline-derived CDR1 and CDR2 are KGHDR and SFDVKD. V lost 11 bases to trimming and J lost 3 bases; unmatched junction nucleotides: 11. The CDR3 protein is CAIEEGTGSTDTQYF. In DNA, the CDR3 is TGTGCCATTGAAGAAGGGACAGGGTCGACAGATACGCAGTATTTT.

This clone was seen only once. The CDR3 sequence: CASSYPYTEGYGYTF. DNA for the CDR3: TGTGCCAGCAGTTACCCCTACACAGAGGGCTATGGCTACACCTTC. This chain uses TRBV6-5 with TRBJ1-2; D gene unclear. The CDR3 has 15 amino acids. Germline V lookup: CDR1 MNHEY, CDR2 SVGAGI. V lost 2 bases and J lost 4, with 14 bases in between.

The V gene is TRBV4-3, the J gene TRBJ2-1; 7 bases are shared with TRBD2. Germline-derived CDR1 and CDR2 are LGHNA and YSLEER. J lost 2 bases, V lost 1 base, and 14 bases had no gene match. This CDR3 is 19 amino acids long. CDR3 protein: CASSQGERGVAGPYNEQFF. The CDR3 region has the DNA TGCGCCAGCAGCCAAGGTGAGCGGGGAGTCGCGGGGCCCTACAATGAGCAGTTCTTC.

The genes are TRBV30 and TRBJ1-4; 7 bases line up with TRBD1. The trim removed 2 bases at V and 13 bases at J, leaving 13 bases unmatched. Germline assignment: CDR1 GTSNPN and CDR2 SVGIG (reference sequence). The CDR3 consists of 14 residues. The DNA for the CDR3 is TGTGCCTGGAGTCCTTCCAGGGGGGCTGGCGGACTGTTTTTT. Translated: CAWSPSRGAGGLFF.

DNA for the CDR3: TGCGCCAGCAGCTGGGATGGGAATCAGCCCCAGCATTTT. Protein: CASSWDGNQPQHF. This rearrangement joins TRBV5-1 to TRBJ1-5; D unclear. Trimming left V 3 bases short and J 4 bases short, with 8 bases between. CDR1 is SGHRS and CDR2 is YFSETQ in the germline V gene. The CDR3 runs 13 residues.

This rearrangement joins TRBV19 to TRBJ1-1; TRBD1 might be the D (6 bases). The germline V and J ends were trimmed by 3 bases and 4 bases, with 15 bases remaining between them. Germline CDR1 and CDR2: LNHDA and SQIVND (reference sequence). The CDR3 loop spans 15 amino acids. The CDR3 here is CASSIFGKGGTEAFF. The CDR3 region has the DNA TGTGCCAGTAGTATCTTCGGGAAAGGGGGCACTGAAGCTTTCTTT.

This clone was seen a single time. The rearrangement uses TRBV15 and TRBJ1-3, with no clear D. Germline V gene sequence: CDR1 LNHNV, CDR2 YYDKDF (reference sequence). This CDR3 has 14 residues. V lost 4 bases and J lost 1, with 8 bases in between. The DNA for the CDR3 is TGTGCCACCAGCACACGGAATTCTGGAAACACCATATATTTT. Translating it yields CATSTRNSGNTIYF.

The chain carries TRBV9 and TRBJ2-2; 7 bases match TRBD2. V gave up 0 bases and J gave up 6 bases; unmatched junction bases: 8. CDR3 length: 16 residues. CDR1 and CDR2 (germline): SGDLS, YYNGEE. CDR3 residues: CASSVATGGLAGELFF. The CDR3 DNA is TGTGCCAGCAGCGTAGCTACGGGAGGTCTGGCCGGGGAGCTGTTTTTT.

This chain joins TRBV5-1 and TRBJ2-2; 8 bases are a match to TRBD2. Germline V CDR1 and CDR2: SGHRS, YFSETQ. J gave up 5 bases and V 0 bases, and 3 bases lay outside the gene matches. The CDR3 is 15 amino acids. CDR3 coding DNA: TGCGCCAGCAGCTTGGAACTAGCGGTAACCGGGGAGCTGTTTTTT. It translates to CASSLELAVTGELFF.

The chain carries TRBV5-1 and TRBJ2-1; a possible D gene is TRBD1 (5 bases). The CDR3 spans 13 residues. Germline V lookup: CDR1 SGHRS, CDR2 YFSETQ. Trimming cost V 2 bases and J 9 bases, with 12 bases left between them. The CDR3 protein is CASSLMGPGEQFF. Here the CDR3 DNA reads TGCGCCAGCAGCTTAATGGGGCCGGGTGAGCAGTTCTTC.

This chain connects TRBV5-1 to TRBJ1-1; perhaps TRBD1 as D (6 bases). V was shortened by 7 bases and J by 3 bases, with 19 bases between the two germline ends. This CDR3 comprises 15 residues. The germline V gene has CDR1 SGHRS and CDR2 YFSETQ. Here the CDR3 reads CASFRMPRGDTEAFF. CDR3 bases: TGCGCCAGCTTTCGAATGCCCAGGGGAGACACTGAAGCTTTCTTT.

The chain employs TRBV19 and TRBJ2-4; possible D gene TRBD1, 6 bases. The CDR3 spans 13 residues. The germline gives CDR1 LNHDA, CDR2 SQIVND (reference sequence). Trimming removed 1 base from V and 7 bases from J, with 8 bases in between. The CDR3 is CASSIGGLNIQYF. CDR3 in DNA: TGTGCCAGTAGTATAGGGGGGCTGAACATTCAGTACTTC.

Written as DNA, the CDR3 is TGCAGCGTTGAATTCCTCATAGGGACAGGTACATACAATGAGCAGTTCTTC. Translating gives CSVEFLIGTGTYNEQFF. The chain uses TRBV29-1 and TRBJ2-1; 8 bases agree with TRBD1. The CDR3 is 17 residues long. The germline V gene has CDR1 SQVTM and CDR2 ANQGSEA. The junction had 13 bases not matched to a gene; V was cut back by 2 bases and J by 4 bases.

J is TRBJ1-1 and V is TRBV9; D may be TRBD1 (6 bases). CDR3 length: 14 residues. The germline V gene encodes CDR1 SGDLS and CDR2 YYNGEE. Trimming took off 4 bases at V and 6 bases at J, with 16 bases between the two ends. Written as DNA, the CDR3 is TGTGCCAGCAGCTCGTCAGGGGTGGCTTCTGAAGCTTTCTTT. It encodes CASSSSGVASEAFF.

The table lists this clone with a count of one. This chain links TRBV6-5 with TRBJ1-3, with unresolved D. The germline CDR1 and CDR2 sequences are MNHEY and SVGAGI. V lost 4 bases and J 4 bases, leaving 5 bases between the germline ends. The CDR3 extends over 12 amino acids. CDR3 nucleotide sequence: TGTGCCAGCAGTTCCCAGGGAAACACCATATATTTT. Translation gives CASSSQGNTIYF.

J is TRBJ1-5 and V is TRBV12-3 or TRBV12-4; the D is unclear. The CDR3 covers 13 residues. The V end lost 2 bases, the J end lost 4 bases, and 6 bases lay between the germline ends. The CDR3 is CASSLTVNQPQHF. CDR3 bases: TGTGCCAGCAGTTTAACTGTAAATCAGCCCCAGCATTTT.

The chain uses TRBV7-2 and TRBJ2-7; D is uncertain. CDR1 is SGHTA and CDR2 is FQGNSA in the germline V gene. This CDR3 has 13 amino acids. V was clipped by 1 base and J by 4 bases, with 8 bases between them. The CDR3 here is CASSLDAPYEQYF. In DNA form, the CDR3 reads TGTGCCAGCAGCTTAGATGCTCCATACGAGCAGTACTTC.

V usage is TRBV21-1 and J usage is TRBJ2-7; TRBD2 is the table's D call and was not checked against the DNA. TRBV21-1 is shown as a pseudogene. CDR3 length: 15 residues. The CDR3 spells CASSRQRVREREQYV. As DNA, the CDR3 is TGTGCCAGCAGCCGCCAGCGCGTGCGGGAGCGCGAGCAGTACGTC.

This clone has just one count. This chain joins TRBV7-2 and TRBJ1-1; possible D gene TRBD1, 5 bases. CDR1 and CDR2 from the germline V gene are SGHTA and FQGNSA. The CDR3 spans 14 residues. V was shortened by 1 base and J by 7 bases, with 13 bases between the two germline ends. The CDR3 is CASSLGGVRGEAFF. CDR3 DNA: TGTGCCAGCAGCTTAGGGGGGGTTCGTGGTGAAGCTTTCTTT.

The V gene is TRBV7-6, the J gene TRBJ2-3; 8 bases are a match to TRBD2. Germline CDR1 reads SGHVS; CDR2 reads FNYEAQ. V lost 4 bases, J lost 5 bases, and 14 bases stayed unmatched. The CDR3 sequence is 17 residues long. The CDR3 DNA follows: TGTGCCAGCAGCTCGCAACCGAGCGGGAGTGCGGGAGATACGCAGTATTTT. Encoded protein: CASSSQPSGSAGDTQYF.

The chain carries TRBV4-3 and TRBJ1-4; TRBD1 is a possible D gene (5 bases). The CDR3 is 17 residues long. The ends were cut back, 0 bases at V and 0 bases at J, with 11 bases in the middle. The germline V gene has CDR1 LGHNA and CDR2 YSLEER. CDR3 region: CASSQDLGTATNEKLFF. The CDR3 nucleotides read TGCGCCAGCAGCCAAGATTTAGGGACCGCAACTAATGAAAAACTGTTTTTT.

The V call is TRBV6-5, the J call TRBJ2-5; D gene uncertain. The CDR3 is 13 residues long. Germline V CDR1 and CDR2: MNHEY, SVGAGI. Trimming took 5 bases from V and 1 from J, leaving 8 bases between them. CDR3 residues: CASSPYPQETQYF. CDR3 coding DNA: TGTGCCAGCAGTCCCTACCCCCAAGAGACCCAGTACTTC.

V gene TRBV7-9 combines with J gene TRBJ1-2, with 7 nucleotides matching TRBD1. Trimming removed 5 bases from V and 5 bases from J; junction bases left unmatched: 5. Germline CDR1 reads SEHNR; CDR2 reads FQNEAQ (reference sequence). The CDR3 is 13 amino acids. CDR3 sequence reads: CASSQDRDYGYTF. In DNA form, the CDR3 reads TGTGCCAGCAGCCAAGACAGGGATTATGGCTACACCTTC.